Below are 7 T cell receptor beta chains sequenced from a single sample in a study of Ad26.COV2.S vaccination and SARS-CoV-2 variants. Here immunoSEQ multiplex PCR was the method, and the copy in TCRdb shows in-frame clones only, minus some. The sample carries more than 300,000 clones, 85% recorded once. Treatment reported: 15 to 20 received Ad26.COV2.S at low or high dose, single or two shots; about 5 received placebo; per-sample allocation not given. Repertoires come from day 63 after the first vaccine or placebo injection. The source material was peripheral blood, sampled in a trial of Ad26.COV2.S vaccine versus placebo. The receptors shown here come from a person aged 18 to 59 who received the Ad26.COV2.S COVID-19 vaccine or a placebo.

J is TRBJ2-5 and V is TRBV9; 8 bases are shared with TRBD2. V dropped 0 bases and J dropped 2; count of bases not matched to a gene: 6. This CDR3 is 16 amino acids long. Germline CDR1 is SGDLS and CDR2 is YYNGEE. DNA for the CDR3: TGTGCCAGCAGCGTAGGGGCAGCGGGAGTGCAAGAGACCCAGTACTTC. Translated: CASSVGAAGVQETQYF.

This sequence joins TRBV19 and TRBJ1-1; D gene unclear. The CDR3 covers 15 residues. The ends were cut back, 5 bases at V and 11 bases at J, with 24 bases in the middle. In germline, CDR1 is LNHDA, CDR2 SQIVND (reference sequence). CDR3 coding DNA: TGTGCCAGTAGTGGAACGAAGGCCGTAGACGTGAACGCTTTCTTT. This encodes CASSGTKAVDVNAFF.

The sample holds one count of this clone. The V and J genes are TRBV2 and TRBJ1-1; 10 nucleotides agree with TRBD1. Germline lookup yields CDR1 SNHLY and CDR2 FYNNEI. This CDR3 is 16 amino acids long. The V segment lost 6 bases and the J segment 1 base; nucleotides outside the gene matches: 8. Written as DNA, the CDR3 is TGTGCCAGCAGCCGGACAGGGGGAGGCTGGAACACTGAAGCTTTCTTT. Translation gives CASSRTGGGWNTEAFF.

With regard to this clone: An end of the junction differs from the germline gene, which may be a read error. CDR3 protein: CTTSDAGGSYEQYF. CDR3 nucleotides: TGTACCACCAGTGACGCAGGGGGATCCTACGAGCAGTACTTC. The chain uses TRBV24-1 and TRBJ2-7; TRBD1 matches 7 bases. Germline CDR1 is KGHDR and CDR2 is SFDVKD. CDR3 size: 14 residues.

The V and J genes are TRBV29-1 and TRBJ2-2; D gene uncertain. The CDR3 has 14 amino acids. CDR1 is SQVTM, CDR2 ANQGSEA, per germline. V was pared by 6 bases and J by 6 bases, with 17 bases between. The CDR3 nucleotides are TGCAGCGTAAAGGACCTCCCAGGTGCCGGGGAGCTGTTTTTT. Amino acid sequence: CSVKDLPGAGELFF.

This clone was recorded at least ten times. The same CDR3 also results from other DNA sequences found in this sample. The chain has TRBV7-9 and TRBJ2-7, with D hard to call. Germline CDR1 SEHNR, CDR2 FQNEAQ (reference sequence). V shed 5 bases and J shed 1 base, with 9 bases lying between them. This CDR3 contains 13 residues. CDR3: CASSPPGSYEQYF. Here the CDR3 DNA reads TGTGCCAGCAGCCCCCCCGGGTCCTACGAGCAGTACTTC.

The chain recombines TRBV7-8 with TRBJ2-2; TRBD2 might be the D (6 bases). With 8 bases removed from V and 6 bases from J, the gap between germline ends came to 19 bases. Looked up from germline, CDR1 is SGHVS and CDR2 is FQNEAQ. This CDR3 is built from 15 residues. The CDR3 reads CASRRTGGSSGELFF. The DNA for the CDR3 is TGTGCCAGCCGCCGAACTGGGGGGAGTTCCGGGGAGCTGTTTTTT.